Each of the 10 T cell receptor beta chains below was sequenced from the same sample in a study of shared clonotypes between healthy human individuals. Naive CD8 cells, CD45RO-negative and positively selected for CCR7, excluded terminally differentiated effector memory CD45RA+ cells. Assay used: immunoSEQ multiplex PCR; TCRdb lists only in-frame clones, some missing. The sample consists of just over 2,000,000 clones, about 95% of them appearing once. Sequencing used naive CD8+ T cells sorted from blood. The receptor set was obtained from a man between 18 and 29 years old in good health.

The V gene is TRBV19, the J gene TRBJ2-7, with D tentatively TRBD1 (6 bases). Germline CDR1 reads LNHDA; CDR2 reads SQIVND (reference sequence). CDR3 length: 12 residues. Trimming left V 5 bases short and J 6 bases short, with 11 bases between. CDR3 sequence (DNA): TGTGCCAGTAGTCCCGGACAGTTCGAGCAGTACTTC. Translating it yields CASSPGQFEQYF.

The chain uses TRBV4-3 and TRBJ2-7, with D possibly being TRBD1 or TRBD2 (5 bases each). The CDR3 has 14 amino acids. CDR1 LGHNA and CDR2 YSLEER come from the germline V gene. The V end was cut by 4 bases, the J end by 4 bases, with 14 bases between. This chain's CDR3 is CASSPRDGLYEQYF. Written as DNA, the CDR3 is TGCGCCAGCAGCCCCCGGGACGGCCTTTACGAGCAGTACTTC.

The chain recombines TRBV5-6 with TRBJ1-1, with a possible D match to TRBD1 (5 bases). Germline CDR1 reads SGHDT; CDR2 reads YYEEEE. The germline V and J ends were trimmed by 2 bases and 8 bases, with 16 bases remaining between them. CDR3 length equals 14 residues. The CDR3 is CASSFIHTGIEAFF. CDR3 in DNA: TGTGCCAGCAGCTTTATCCATACAGGTATCGAAGCTTTCTTT.

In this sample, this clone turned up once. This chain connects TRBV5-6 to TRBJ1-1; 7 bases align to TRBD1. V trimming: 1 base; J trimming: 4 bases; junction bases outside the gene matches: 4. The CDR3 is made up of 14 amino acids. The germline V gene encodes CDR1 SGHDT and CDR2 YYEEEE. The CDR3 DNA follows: TGTGCCAGCAGCTTGAGTCAGGGGGTCACTGAAGCTTTCTTT. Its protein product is CASSLSQGVTEAFF.

The CDR3 loop reads CASSEIGGELFF. In DNA, the CDR3 is TGTGCCAGCAGTGAAATAGGGGGGGAGCTGTTTTTT. The chain combines TRBV2 with TRBJ2-2; D not certain. The CDR3 sequence is 12 residues long. Germline assignment: CDR1 SNHLY and CDR2 FYNNEI. Deletions cut 2 bases from V and 8 bases from J, with 6 bases between.

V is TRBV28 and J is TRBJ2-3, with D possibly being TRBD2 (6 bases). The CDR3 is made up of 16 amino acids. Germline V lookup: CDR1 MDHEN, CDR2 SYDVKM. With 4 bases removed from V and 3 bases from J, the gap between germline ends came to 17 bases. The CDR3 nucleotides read TGTGCCAGCAGTTGGGGCGTCGGGGGACGGACAGATACGCAGTATTTT. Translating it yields CASSWGVGGRTDTQYF.

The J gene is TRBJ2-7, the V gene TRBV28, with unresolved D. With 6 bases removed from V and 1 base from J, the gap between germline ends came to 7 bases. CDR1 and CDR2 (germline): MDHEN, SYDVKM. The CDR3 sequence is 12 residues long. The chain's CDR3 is CASRSESYEQYF. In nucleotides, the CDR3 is TGTGCCAGCAGGTCCGAGTCCTACGAGCAGTACTTC.

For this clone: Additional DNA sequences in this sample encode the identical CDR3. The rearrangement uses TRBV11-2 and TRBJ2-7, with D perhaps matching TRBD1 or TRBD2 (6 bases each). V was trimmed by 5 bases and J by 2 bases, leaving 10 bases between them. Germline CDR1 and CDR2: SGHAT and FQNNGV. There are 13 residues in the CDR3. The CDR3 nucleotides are TGTGCCAGCAGCACTCGGGGGCCCTACGAGCAGTACTTC. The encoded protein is CASSTRGPYEQYF.

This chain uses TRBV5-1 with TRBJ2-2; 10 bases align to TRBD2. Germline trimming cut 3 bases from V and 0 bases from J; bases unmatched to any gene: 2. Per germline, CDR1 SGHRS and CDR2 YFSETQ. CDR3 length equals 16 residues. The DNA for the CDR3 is TGCGCCAGCAGCTGGGGACTAGCGACGAACACCGGGGAGCTGTTTTTT. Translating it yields CASSWGLATNTGELFF.

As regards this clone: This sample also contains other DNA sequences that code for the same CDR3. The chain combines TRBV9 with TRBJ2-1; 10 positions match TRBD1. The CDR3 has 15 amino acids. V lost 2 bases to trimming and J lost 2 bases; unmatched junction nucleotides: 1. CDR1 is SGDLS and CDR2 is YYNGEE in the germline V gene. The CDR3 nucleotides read TGTGCCAGCAGCGTGGACAGGGGGGCCTACAATGAGCAGTTCTTC. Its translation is CASSVDRGAYNEQFF.